These 10 T cell receptor beta chains came from one sample sequenced in a study of blood T cell repertoires in COVID-19. TCRdb's table, derived via immunoSEQ multiplex PCR, lists solely in-frame clones and lacks some. The sample shows under 300,000 clones, roughly 77% of them seen only once. The specimen sequenced was peripheral blood. These receptors originate from a woman older than 75 with acute or convalescent COVID-19.

V usage is TRBV3-1 (or the pseudogene TRBV3-2) and J usage is TRBJ2-2; D uncertain. Germline assignment: CDR1 LGHDT and CDR2 YNNKEL (reference sequence). The length of the CDR3 is 14 residues. Between the trimmed V and J ends, which lost 1 base and 4 bases, there was a span of 7 bases. The CDR3 DNA sequence: TGTGCCAGCAGCCAAGCGCTACCCACCGGGGAGCTGTTTTTT. Its protein product is CASSQALPTGELFF.

This clone was recorded a few times. This chain links TRBV21-1 with TRBJ2-1; TRBD2, as called in the table, went unchecked against the DNA. TRBV21-1 constitutes a pseudogene. The CDR3 sequence is 19 residues long. The CDR3 DNA follows: TGTGCCAGCAGCAAAGGGGGGGTGAGGGGTTCTGGCTCCTACAATGAGCAGTTCTTC. Amino acids: CASSKGGVRGSGSYNEQFF.

As for this clone: Within the sample, other DNA sequences also encode this same CDR3. The rearrangement uses TRBV12-3 or TRBV12-4 and TRBJ1-6; no firm D call. CDR3 length: 12 residues. V was clipped by 5 bases and J by 6 bases, with 5 bases between them. This chain's CDR3 is CASSLSNSPLHF. The CDR3 DNA reads as TGTGCCAGCAGTCTTTCTAATTCACCCCTCCACTTT.

This chain connects TRBV4-1 to TRBJ2-5, with 8 bases identical to TRBD2. CDR3 size: 16 residues. Germline loops: CDR1 MGHRA, CDR2 YSYEKL. The V and J ends lost 1 base and 2 bases, in that order; junction bases with no gene match: 6. DNA of the CDR3: TGCGCCAGCAGCCAAGTTCCGGGACTAGGACAAGAGACCCAGTACTTC. Amino acid sequence: CASSQVPGLGQETQYF.

The chain links TRBV3-1 (or the pseudogene TRBV3-2) to TRBJ2-5, with D possibly TRBD2 on 6 matching bases. This CDR3 is built from 13 residues. V dropped 5 bases and J dropped 6 bases, with 13 bases sitting between them. The germline V gene has CDR1 LGHDT and CDR2 YNNKEL (reference sequence). CDR3 DNA: TGTGCCAGCAGCTTACTAGCTCGGAAGACCCAGTACTTC. Encoded protein: CASSLLARKTQYF.

This clone was seen a handful of times. This chain links TRBV18 with TRBJ2-1, with D possibly being TRBD1 (6 bases). This CDR3 spans 17 amino acids. Trimming stripped 6 bases from V and 0 bases from J, with 18 bases between. In germline, CDR1 is KGHSH, CDR2 LQKENI. The CDR3 protein is CASSQKQGPSSYNEQFF. In DNA form, the CDR3 reads TGTGCCAGCTCTCAAAAACAGGGCCCGAGCTCCTACAATGAGCAGTTCTTC. The whole variable domain, filled in from reference TRBV18 and TRBJ2-1, reads NAGVMQNPRHLVRRRGQEARLRCSPMKGHSHVYWYRQLPEEGLKFMVYLQKENIIDESGMPKERFSAEFPKEGPSILRIQQVVRGDSAAYFCASSQKQGPSSYNEQFFGPGTRLTVL.

This clone was picked up one time. This chain connects TRBV5-6 to TRBJ1-2; D is perhaps TRBD1 (5 bases). CDR1 SGHDT and CDR2 YYEEEE come from the germline V gene. This CDR3 comprises 15 residues. Between the trimmed V and J ends, which lost 0 bases and 4 bases, there was a span of 13 bases. The CDR3 is CASSLVTGPSYGYTF. The CDR3 bases are TGTGCCAGCAGCTTGGTAACAGGTCCCTCCTATGGCTACACCTTC.

The chain is built from TRBV24-1 and TRBJ2-2; possible D gene TRBD1, 6 bases. V lost 5 bases and J 4 bases, leaving 10 bases between the germline ends. Germline assignment: CDR1 KGHDR and CDR2 SFDVKD. This CDR3 has 14 residues. The CDR3 reads CATSGQGPTGELFF. The CDR3 nucleotides read TGTGCCACCAGTGGGCAGGGGCCCACCGGGGAGCTGTTTTTT.

The CDR3 coding sequence is TGTGCCAGCAGCTTATACGGGAACTATGGCTACACCTTC. Residues: CASSLYGNYGYTF. The chain has TRBV7-2 and TRBJ1-2; D not certain. This CDR3 is 13 amino acids long. Trimming stripped 2 bases from V and 2 bases from J, with 6 bases between. Germline CDR1 SGHTA, CDR2 FQGNSA. The whole variable domain, remainder taken from reference TRBV7-2 and TRBJ1-2, is GAGVSQSPSNKVTEKGKDVELRCDPISGHTALYWYRQSLGQGLEFLIYFQGNSAPDKSGLPSDRFSAERTGGSVSTLTIQRTQQEDSAVYLCASSLYGNYGYTFGSGTRLTVV.

This clone was detected once. CDR3 bases: TGCGCCAGCAGCTCTCCGGGACAGAGCTATGGCTACACCTTC. Translating it yields CASSSPGQSYGYTF. The chain employs TRBV5-1 and TRBJ1-2; 7 positions agree with TRBD1. The CDR3 is made up of 14 amino acids. V dropped 3 bases and J dropped 4; count of bases not matched to a gene: 6. Germline CDR1 SGHRS, CDR2 YFSETQ.